These 12 T cell receptor beta chains were all obtained from the same sample, sequenced in a study of T cells expressing NK-cell markers. Reprocessing the 5' RACE reads, TCRdb reports a single entry for every CDR3 protein and omits DNA. This sample's table reports about 440,000 distinct CDR3 sequences. Input material: blood T cells: a sorted CD56 or NKG2C T cell subset, CD4+ or CD8+ T cells, or bulk PBMC T cells (not recorded which). The source is a woman aged 18-70 years in good health.

Here the CDR3 reads CASSLRIGEPGELFF. The rearrangement links TRBV5-4 to TRBJ2-2; the D call of TRBD2 rests on TCRdb alone, since no DNA is present to check it. CDR1 is SGHNT and CDR2 is YYREEE in the germline V gene (reference sequence). There are 15 residues in the CDR3.

The gene calls are TRBV7-3 and TRBJ2-1; TCRdb gives TRBD2 as the D gene, but with no DNA this cannot be confirmed. In germline, CDR1 is SGHTA, CDR2 FQGTGA. The CDR3 has 16 residues. CDR3 residues: CASSPLTGTARDEQFF. The whole variable domain, remainder taken from reference TRBV7-3 and TRBJ2-1, is GAGVSQTPSNKVTEKGKYVELRCDPISGHTALYWYRQSLGQGPEFLIYFQGTGAADDSGLPNDRFFAVRPEGSVSTLKIQRTERGDSAVYLCASSPLTGTARDEQFFGPGTRLTVL.

The V and J genes are TRBV9 and TRBJ2-5. This CDR3 has 14 amino acids. Germline V gene sequence: CDR1 SGDLS, CDR2 YYNGEE. CDR3 protein: CASSRVVVQETQYF.

CDR3 residues: CASSPAGGLARELFF. The genes are TRBV7-8 and TRBJ2-2; TCRdb outputs TRBD1, but without DNA this stays unchecked. Germline loops: CDR1 SGHVS, CDR2 FQNEAQ. This CDR3 region has 15 residues.

V and J are TRBV14 and TRBJ1-3; the D gene TCRdb calls, TRBD1, cannot be checked with no DNA. The CDR3 extends over 18 amino acids. The germline V gene encodes CDR1 SGHDN and CDR2 FVKESK. The CDR3 sequence: CASSQDLVEGGSGNTIYF. Filled out from reference TRBV14 and TRBJ1-3, the complete variable domain reads EAGVTQFPSHSVIEKGQTVTLRCDPISGHDNLYWYRRVMGKEIKFLLHFVKESKQDESGMPNNRFLAERTGGTYSTLKVQPAELEDSGVYFCASSQDLVEGGSGNTIYFGEGSWLTVV.

The V call is TRBV11-2, the J call TRBJ2-2. Germline V gene data show CDR1 as SGHAT and CDR2 as FQNNGV. The CDR3 is 12 amino acids. The CDR3 loop is CASSFGGGELFF.

The V call is TRBV12-3 or TRBV12-4, the J call TRBJ2-7; without DNA, the TCRdb call of TRBD2 cannot be checked. The CDR3 runs 14 residues. CDR3: CASSPRTSHYEQYF.

This chain links TRBV20-1 with TRBJ2-7; no DNA is available, so the TRBD2 call from TCRdb remains unchecked. Germline V gene lookup returns CDR1 DFQATT and CDR2 SNEGSKA (reference sequence). The CDR3 extends over 15 amino acids. CDR3: CSARDPGLAVYEQYF.

The gene calls are TRBV20-1 and TRBJ2-3; the TCRdb call, TRBD1, lacks DNA for checking. CDR1 is DFQATT and CDR2 is SNEGSKA in the germline V gene (reference sequence). The CDR3 is 13 amino acids. The CDR3 loop reads CSVGGEGTDTQYF.

The genes are TRBV12-3 or TRBV12-4 and TRBJ1-3; no DNA is available, so the TRBD1 call from TCRdb remains unchecked. CDR3 size: 15 residues. Here the CDR3 reads CASSPQGTGGNTIYF.

This chain uses TRBV24-1 with TRBJ2-3; with no DNA, the TCRdb D assignment of TRBD2 cannot be verified. The germline CDR1 and CDR2 sequences are KGHDR and SFDVKD. This CDR3 is 17 amino acids long. CDR3 sequence: CATSVLPLGLPPDTQYF.

The V call is TRBV25-1, the J call TRBJ2-5; TCRdb names TRBD2, which stays unverified in the absence of DNA. CDR1 and CDR2 (germline): MGHDK, SYGVNS. The CDR3 runs 16 residues. This CDR3 reads CASSEIGGSGKETQYF.